This is a list of T cell receptor beta chains from one sample in a study of blood T cell repertoires in COVID-19. Data came from immunoSEQ multiplex PCR; TCRdb stores just in-frame clones and leaves some out. Of more than 95,000 clones listed, 85% to 90% were seen once; the top ten hold 4% to 6%. Sequencing was done on a sample of peripheral blood. The receptors were sampled from a human donor in a cohort sampled during active COVID-19. Both conserved end residues are part of each CDR3. The order of the fields is J gene, V gene, clone size, D gene, CDR3 protein, CDR3 DNA. D genes are given only for firm matches. Expanded clones get a size class; other rows say once, few or many, or leave the size out.

TRBJ1-1	TRBV19	NA	NA	CASTTNGRNTEAFF	TGTGCCAGTACCACGAATGGCAGGAACACTGAAGCTTTCTTT
TRBJ2-5	TRBV10-3	NA	TRBD2	CAISAGTSGRGGKETQYF	TGTGCCATCAGCGCCGGGACTAGCGGGAGGGGGGGCAAAGAGACCCAGTACTTC
TRBJ2-7	TRBV7-2	few	TRBD2	CASSWTSGISYEQYF	TGTGCCAGCAGCTGGACTAGCGGCATCTCCTACGAGCAGTACTTC
TRBJ1-3	TRBV28	NA	NA	CASSGGAGNTIYF	TGTGCCAGCAGTGGGGGGGCTGGAAACACCATATATTTT
TRBJ1-1	TRBV5-4	NA	TRBD1	CASSPRTTGGTEAFF	TGTGCCAGCAGCCCCCGGACGACAGGGGGAACTGAAGCTTTCTTT
TRBJ2-2	TRBV28	NA	NA	CASSLPTGELFF	TGTGCCAGCAGTTTACCAACCGGGGAGCTGTTTTTT
TRBJ2-4	TRBV4-2	NA	NA	CASSQGVVAEARVIRAKNIQYF	TGTGCCAGCAGCCAAGGGGTGGTAGCGGAAGCCAGGGTGATTCGAGCCAAAAACATTCAGTACTTC
TRBJ1-3	TRBV11-2	once	NA	CASSSLTAAGNTIYF	TGTGCCAGCAGTTCGCTCACAGCGGCTGGAAACACCATATATTTT
TRBJ2-2	TRBV7-9	NA	TRBD1	CASFGTGTGELFF	TGTGCCAGTTTCGGGACAGGGACCGGGGAGCTGTTTTTT
TRBJ1-1	TRBV4-3	NA	TRBD1	CASSLSVLDRGTIGTEAFF	TGCGCCAGCAGCCTGTCCGTACTTGACAGGGGGACGATCGGGACTGAAGCTTTCTTT
TRBJ2-7	TRBV5-1	NA	NA	CASSPRGDRAYEQYF	TGCGCCAGCAGCCCGCGGGGGGACAGAGCCTACGAGCAGTACTTC
TRBJ2-2	TRBV10-3	NA	TRBD1	CAISGTGSTGELFF	TGTGCCATCAGTGGGACAGGTTCCACCGGGGAGCTGTTTTTT
TRBJ2-5	TRBV5-4	NA	TRBD2	CASTFGLAEETQYF	TGTGCCAGCACCTTCGGACTAGCAGAAGAGACCCAGTACTTC
TRBJ2-7	TRBV7-9	NA	TRBD2	CASSLEGGGLAGAFEQYF	TGTGCCAGCAGCTTAGAGGGGGGCGGACTAGCGGGAGCCTTCGAGCAGTACTTC
TRBJ2-1	TRBV5-1	once	TRBD2	CASSFSGRRDEQFF	TGCGCCAGCAGCTTTAGCGGGAGACGAGATGAGCAGTTCTTC
TRBJ2-3	TRBV5-1	few	TRBD2	CASSVAGGGTDTQYF	TGCGCCAGCAGCGTAGCGGGAGGTGGGACAGATACGCAGTATTTT
TRBJ2-1	TRBV10-3	NA	TRBD2	CAISGPWGTSLTEQFF	TGTGCCATCAGTGGACCGTGGGGGACTAGCCTCACCGAGCAGTTCTTC
TRBJ2-7	TRBV5-4	NA	TRBD1	CASSKDRAPSYEQYF	TGTGCCAGCAGCAAGGACAGGGCCCCCTCCTACGAGCAGTACTTC
TRBJ1-2	TRBV25-1	NA	NA	CASSERLWYGYTF	TGTGCCAGCAGTGAAAGACTGTGGTATGGCTACACCTTC
TRBJ2-5	TRBV6-6	NA	NA	CASSYFTLESQETQYF	TGTGCCAGCAGTTACTTCACATTGGAGTCCCAAGAGACCCAGTACTTC
TRBJ1-6	TRBV28	NA	TRBD1	CASSSDRQGYNSPLHF	TGTGCCAGCAGTTCCGACCGACAGGGCTATAATTCACCCCTCCACTTT
TRBJ1-6	TRBV20-1	NA	NA	CSASLGTQLDSPLHF	TGCAGTGCTAGTTTGGGGACTCAGCTCGATTCACCCCTCCACTTT
TRBJ2-1	TRBV9	NA	TRBD1	CASRAGTGPYNEQFF	TGTGCCAGCAGGGCCGGGACAGGACCCTACAATGAGCAGTTCTTC
TRBJ1-3	TRBV15	NA	NA	CATSWGRVISGNTIYF	TGTGCCACCAGCTGGGGCCGGGTAATCTCTGGAAACACCATATATTTT
TRBJ1-1	TRBV5-1	NA	NA	CASSSSGGGYTEAFF	TGCGCCAGCAGCTCCAGCGGGGGGGGTTATACTGAAGCTTTCTTT
TRBJ2-7	TRBV9	NA	TRBD1	CASSVGDNRGYEQYF	TGTGCCAGCAGCGTAGGAGACAACAGGGGCTACGAGCAGTACTTC
TRBJ1-6	TRBV19	NA	NA	CASSMGRTNSPLHF	TGTGCCAGTAGTATGGGGAGAACGAATTCACCCCTCCACTTT
TRBJ1-5	TRBV7-9	NA	TRBD1	CASSFPGGPQHF	TGTGCCAGCAGCTTCCCAGGGGGGCCCCAGCATTTT
TRBJ1-6	TRBV28	NA	TRBD1	CASSLGTGYHPLHF	TGTGCCAGCAGTTTGGGGACAGGGTATCACCCCCTCCACTTT
TRBJ2-7	TRBV6-5	NA	NA	CASTQGSYEQYF	TGTGCCAGCACCCAGGGCTCCTACGAGCAGTACTTC
TRBJ1-4	TRBV9	NA	TRBD1	CASSVEGQLNEKLFF	TGTGCCAGCAGCGTAGAGGGACAGCTTAATGAAAAACTGTTTTTT
TRBJ1-4	TRBV7-2	NA	TRBD1	CASSSDRGGGKLFF	TGTGCCAGCAGCTCTGACAGGGGTGGAGGAAAACTGTTTTTT
TRBJ2-5	TRBV9	NA	TRBD2	CASSVASGGRETQYF	TGTGCCAGCAGCGTAGCTAGCGGGGGGAGGGAGACCCAGTACTTC